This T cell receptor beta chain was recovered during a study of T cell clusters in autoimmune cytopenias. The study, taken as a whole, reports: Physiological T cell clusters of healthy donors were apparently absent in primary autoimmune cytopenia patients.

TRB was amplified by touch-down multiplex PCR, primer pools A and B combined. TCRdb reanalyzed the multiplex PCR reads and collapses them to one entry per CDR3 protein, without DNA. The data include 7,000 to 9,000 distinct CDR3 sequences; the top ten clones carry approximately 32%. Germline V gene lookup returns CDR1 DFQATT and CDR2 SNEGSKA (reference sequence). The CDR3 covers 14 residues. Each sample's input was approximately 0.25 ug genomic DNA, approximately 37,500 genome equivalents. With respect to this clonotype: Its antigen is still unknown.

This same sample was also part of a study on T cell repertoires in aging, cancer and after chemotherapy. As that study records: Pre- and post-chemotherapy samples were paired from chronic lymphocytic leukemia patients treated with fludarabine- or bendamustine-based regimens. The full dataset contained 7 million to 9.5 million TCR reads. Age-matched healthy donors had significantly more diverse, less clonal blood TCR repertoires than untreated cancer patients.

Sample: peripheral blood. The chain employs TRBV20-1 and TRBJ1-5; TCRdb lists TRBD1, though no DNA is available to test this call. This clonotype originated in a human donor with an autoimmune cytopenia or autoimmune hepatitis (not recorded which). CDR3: CSANKDRGGQPQHF.